What follows are 19 T cell receptor beta chains derived from one specimen sequenced in a study of response to subunit inactivated influenza vaccine. TCRdb fed the RT-PCR reads into MiXCR, producing one record per CDR3 protein. Of roughly 500,000 distinct CDR3 sequences in the sample, less than 25% were seen once. These data were also reused for a study on T cells expressing NK-cell markers. According to that study: Researchers built TCR beta cDNA using 5'RACE template switching with UMIs.

The source was CD4+ T cells sorted from PBMCs, collected roughly 12 days after vaccination. The origin of the receptors is a man in his forties or fifties who received an inactivated influenza vaccine.

The chain links TRBV19 to TRBJ1-6, with D perhaps TRBD1 (6 bases). The length of the CDR3 is 14 residues. From germline, CDR1 is LNHDA and CDR2 SQIVND (reference sequence). V shed 5 bases and J shed 11 bases, with 16 bases lying between them. The CDR3 DNA reads TGTGCCAGTAGTGCGCAGGGGATTGGTGCACCCCTCCACTTT. Translating it yields CASSAQGIGAPLHF.

The J gene is TRBJ2-7, the V gene TRBV5-1, with 8 nucleotides matching TRBD1. Germline CDR1 SGHRS, CDR2 YFSETQ. This CDR3 spans 14 amino acids. With V trimmed by 4 bases and J by 5 bases, 8 bases remained unmatched. The CDR3 here is CASSSSRGRDEQYF. CDR3 DNA: TGCGCCAGCAGCAGTTCCAGGGGGCGGGACGAGCAGTACTTC.

For the CDR3, the DNA is TGTGCCAGCAGCGGGGCGAACAGGGGAGAGGGCTATGGCTACACCTTC. This sequence encodes CASSGANRGEGYGYTF. This chain uses TRBV5-4 with TRBJ1-2; TRBD1 aligns across 7 bases. There are 16 residues in the CDR3. Germline assignment: CDR1 SGHNT and CDR2 YYREEE (reference sequence). V gave up 4 bases and J gave up 4 bases; unmatched junction bases: 13. The complete variable domain, with remaining parts taken from reference TRBV5-4 and TRBJ1-2, reads ETGVTQSPTHLIKTRGQQVTLRCSSQSGHNTVSWYQQALGQGPQFIFQYYREEENGRGNFPPRFSGLQFPNYSSELNVNALELDDSALYLCASSGANRGEGYGYTFGSGTRLTVV.

The CDR3 reads CATRDRASPSNQPQHF. The CDR3 nucleotides are TGTGCCACCCGGGACAGGGCGTCCCCTAGCAATCAGCCCCAGCATTTT. The rearrangement joins TRBV6-1 to TRBJ1-5; TRBD1 matches at 9 bases. Per the germline V gene, CDR1 is MNHNS and CDR2 is SASEGT. V dropped 10 bases and J dropped 0; count of bases not matched to a gene: 10. This CDR3 has 16 residues.

This clonotype was counted between two and nine times. The chain carries TRBV7-2 and TRBJ2-1; D possibly matches TRBD1 or TRBD2 (5 bases each). The CDR3 sequence is 12 residues long. V was shortened by 5 bases and J by 9 bases, with 11 bases between the two germline ends. Germline-derived CDR1 and CDR2 are SGHTA and FQGNSA. As DNA, the CDR3 is TGTGCCAGCAGCCCCCCCGGGGCTGAGCAGTTCTTC. It yields the protein CASSPPGAEQFF.

V and J are TRBV4-1 and TRBJ2-1, with D hard to call. V was clipped by 0 bases and J by 7 bases, with 10 bases between them. The germline CDR1 and CDR2 sequences are MGHRA and YSYEKL. The CDR3 loop spans 14 amino acids. The CDR3 reads CASSQDWLANEQFF. As DNA, the CDR3 is TGCGCCAGCAGCCAAGATTGGCTGGCAAATGAGCAGTTCTTC.

V is TRBV4-3 and J is TRBJ1-5, with 7 bases aligning to TRBD1. The germline V gene encodes CDR1 LGHNA and CDR2 YSLEER. The CDR3 has 15 amino acids. V lost 0 bases to trimming and J lost 4 bases; unmatched junction nucleotides: 3. The CDR3 loop is CASSQDRGVNQPQHF. The CDR3 DNA sequence: TGCGCCAGCAGCCAAGACAGGGGGGTAAATCAGCCCCAGCATTTT.

This chain connects TRBV6-2 or TRBV6-3 to TRBJ2-1; TRBD2 aligns across 7 bases. Germline V CDR1 and CDR2: MNHEY, SVGEGT. The trim removed 5 bases at V and 9 bases at J, leaving 13 bases unmatched. The CDR3 contains 15 residues. In DNA form, the CDR3 reads TGTGCCAGCAGTCCCCAGGTGGGGGGGATTCGTGAGCAGTTCTTC. Translating it yields CASSPQVGGIREQFF.

This clonotype was seen a few times. The chain joins TRBV28 to TRBJ2-5, with D maybe TRBD2 (6 bases). There are 15 residues in the CDR3. Looked up from germline, CDR1 is MDHEN and CDR2 is SYDVKM. Trimming removed 5 bases at V and 2 bases at J, with 15 bases between. The CDR3 DNA sequence: TGTGCCAGCAGTAAGGGACTCCCTACACAAGAGACCCAGTACTTC. Translated, it gives CASSKGLPTQETQYF.

Many counts were recorded for this clonotype. The CDR3 bases are TGTGCCAGCAGCAGAATGCAGGGAAAAGAGACCCAGTACTTC. Its translation: CASSRMQGKETQYF. V usage is TRBV7-2 and J usage is TRBJ2-5, with D possibly being TRBD1 (5 bases). Deletions cut 5 bases from V and 3 bases from J, with 13 bases between. Germline CDR1 and CDR2: SGHTA and FQGNSA. The CDR3 has 14 residues. Drawing the rest from reference TRBV7-2 and TRBJ2-5, the complete variable domain is GAGVSQSPSNKVTEKGKDVELRCDPISGHTALYWYRQSLGQGLEFLIYFQGNSAPDKSGLPSDRFSAERTGGSVSTLTIQRTQQEDSAVYLCASSRMQGKETQYFGPGTRLLVL.

This sequence joins TRBV5-1 and TRBJ2-7, with a possible D match to TRBD1 (5 bases). The CDR3 loop spans 14 amino acids. The germline gives CDR1 SGHRS, CDR2 YFSETQ. V lost 0 bases and J lost 3, with 10 bases in between. CDR3 sequence: CASSLGSGIYEQYF. CDR3 nucleotide sequence: TGCGCCAGCAGCTTGGGGTCAGGGATCTACGAGCAGTACTTC.

This clonotype came up a few times. The chain recombines TRBV12-3 or TRBV12-4 with TRBJ2-6; maybe TRBD2 (6 bases). The V end was cut by 0 bases, the J end by 2 bases, with 11 bases between. This CDR3 is 17 amino acids long. CDR3 amino acids: CASSLATGGAGANVLTF. CDR3 nucleotide sequence: TGTGCCAGCAGTTTAGCTACAGGCGGGGCTGGGGCCAACGTCCTGACTTTC.

J is TRBJ2-3 and V is TRBV27, with D possibly called TRBD1 or TRBD2 (5 bases each). Germline V gene sequence: CDR1 MNHEY, CDR2 SMNVEV (reference sequence). V dropped 7 bases and J dropped 1 base, with 18 bases sitting between them. This CDR3 contains 16 residues. The CDR3 region is CASIWGPTSGTDTQYF. The DNA for the CDR3 is TGTGCCAGCATCTGGGGACCCACGTCAGGCACAGATACGCAGTATTTT.

This clonotype was seen a few times. The J gene is TRBJ1-6, the V gene TRBV20-1; TRBD1 is a possible D gene (5 bases). The ends were cut back, 6 bases at V and 9 bases at J, with 15 bases in the middle. CDR3 length equals 13 residues. Germline V gene lookup returns CDR1 DFQATT and CDR2 SNEGSKA (reference sequence). The CDR3 here is CSAVQGSGSPLHF. The CDR3 DNA reads TGCAGTGCAGTTCAGGGATCAGGTTCACCCCTCCACTTT.

The chain recombines TRBV6-6 with TRBJ1-2, with D tentatively TRBD1 (5 bases). The V and J ends lost 8 bases and 2 bases respectively, with 6 bases between them. This CDR3 has 11 residues. The germline CDR1 and CDR2 sequences are MNHNY and SVGAGI (reference sequence). CDR3 region: CASGGNYGYTF. The CDR3 DNA is TGTGCCAGCGGGGGGAACTATGGCTACACCTTC.

The V call is TRBV7-8, the J call TRBJ2-3, with a weak D call TRBD2 (5 bases). The CDR3 has 16 residues. From germline, CDR1 is SGHVS and CDR2 FQNEAQ. V lost 0 bases to trimming and J lost 2 bases, with 12 bases between them. The CDR3 sequence is CASSLARLANTDTQYF. DNA of the CDR3: TGTGCCAGCAGCTTAGCGCGTCTAGCTAACACAGATACGCAGTATTTT. The full variable domain, with the rest looked up from reference TRBV7-8 and TRBJ2-3, is GAGVSQSPRYKVAKRGQDVALRCDPISGHVSLFWYQQALGQGPEFLTYFQNEAQLDKSGLPSDRFFAERPEGSVSTLKIQRTQQEDSAVYLCASSLARLANTDTQYFGPGTRLTVL.

The chain couples TRBV29-1 to TRBJ2-7, with D possibly TRBD2 on 5 matching bases. With 4 bases removed from V and 0 bases from J, the gap between germline ends came to 13 bases. The CDR3 totals 14 residues. Looked up from germline, CDR1 is SQVTM and CDR2 is ANQGSEA. In DNA form, the CDR3 reads TGCAGCGTTGTCGGGGAACCTTTCTCCTACGAGCAGTACTTC. As protein: CSVVGEPFSYEQYF.

The chain uses TRBV6-1 and TRBJ2-7, with 13 bases lining up with TRBD2. The germline V gene has CDR1 MNHNS and CDR2 SASEGT. Unmatched junction bases numbered 8, after V lost 8 bases and J lost 7 bases. The CDR3 extends over 14 amino acids. In DNA form, the CDR3 reads TGTGCCAGCGGGAGGGGACTAGCGGGAAATGAGCAGTACTTC. Protein sequence: CASGRGLAGNEQYF.

This clonotype appeared many times. The chain is built from TRBV6-5 and TRBJ2-7; either TRBD1 or TRBD2 may supply D (5 bases each). Germline CDR1 reads MNHEY; CDR2 reads SVGAGI. The CDR3 is 14 amino acids. V lost 4 bases and J 6 bases, leaving 16 bases between the germline ends. The CDR3 region is CASSSRDGHVEQYF. The CDR3 DNA sequence: TGTGCCAGCAGTTCCCGGGACGGACATGTCGAGCAGTACTTC.